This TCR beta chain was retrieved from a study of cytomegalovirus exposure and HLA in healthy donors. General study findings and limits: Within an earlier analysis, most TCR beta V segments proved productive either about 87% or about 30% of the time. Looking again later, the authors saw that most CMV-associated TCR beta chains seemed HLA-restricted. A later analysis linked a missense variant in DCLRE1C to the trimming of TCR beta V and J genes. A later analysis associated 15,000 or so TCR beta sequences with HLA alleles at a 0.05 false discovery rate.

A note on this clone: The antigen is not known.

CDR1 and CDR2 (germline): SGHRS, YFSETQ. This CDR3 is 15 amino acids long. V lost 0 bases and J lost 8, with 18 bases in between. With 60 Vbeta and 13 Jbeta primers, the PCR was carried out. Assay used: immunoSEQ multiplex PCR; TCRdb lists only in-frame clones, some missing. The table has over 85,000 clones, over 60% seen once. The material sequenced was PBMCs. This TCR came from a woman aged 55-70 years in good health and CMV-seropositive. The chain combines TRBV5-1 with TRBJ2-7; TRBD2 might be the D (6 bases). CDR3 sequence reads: CASSLDGGGTLKQYF. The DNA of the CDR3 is TGCGCCAGCAGCTTGGACGGGGGAGGTACTTTAAAGCAGTACTTC.